The TCR beta chain described here comes from a study of post-analysis software for immune sequencing data. Trimming shortened V by 2 bases and J by 3 bases, and 11 bases separated the two germline ends. CDR3 length: 15 amino acids. The germline CDR1 and CDR2 sequences are MDHEN and SYDVKM. General study results and limits: In patients, TRBV5-6, TRBV5-1 and TRBV20-1 belonged to five or six TRBV segments found more frequently than in controls.

cDNA libraries of TCR beta carried unique molecular identifiers. TCRdb processed the PCR reads anew with MiXCR; each CDR3 protein has one entry. The sample has about 460,000 distinct CDR3 sequences, nearly 45% seen once; the top ten hold over 10%. For this clonotype: Its antigen is not known.

The clonotype comes from a girl under 18 with multiple sclerosis. V and J are TRBV28 and TRBJ2-1; D possibly corresponds to TRBD2 (6 bases). Sequenced material: blood. As DNA, the CDR3 is TGTGCCAGCAGTTTAGGGACTCTTGTCTACAATGAGCAGTTCTTC. Its translation: CASSLGTLVYNEQFF.